The present T cell receptor (beta chain) was sequenced within a study of blood T cell repertoires in COVID-19. This clone has only a few counts. Clones were read by immunoSEQ multiplex PCR, and TCRdb kept only the in-frame ones, dropping some. The table lists some 69,000 clones, roughly four fifths of them singletons, with roughly 20% in the top ten. V was pared by 5 bases and J by 0 bases, with 2 bases of the junction left unmatched. Germline CDR1 SEHNR, CDR2 FQNEAQ (reference sequence). The CDR3 is 15 amino acids. Sequenced sample: peripheral blood. The chain links TRBV7-9 to TRBJ2-1, with 9 bases identical to TRBD1. The TCR sequence derives from a woman in her 70s with acute or convalescent COVID-19. CDR3 in DNA: TGTGCCAGCAGCAGACAGGGGGGCTCCTACAATGAGCAGTTCTTC. The encoded protein is CASSRQGGSYNEQFF.